Shown below are 15 T cell receptor beta chains from a single sample sequenced in a study of blood T cell repertoires in COVID-19. Some clones are missing from TCRdb's copy, which holds only in-frame ones; the method was immunoSEQ multiplex PCR. The sample has roughly 200,000 clones, roughly 84% seen once. Material: peripheral blood. The receptors come from a man in his forties with acute or convalescent COVID-19.

The chain couples TRBV6-5 to TRBJ1-2, with 7 bases fitting TRBD1. Germline CDR1 is MNHEY and CDR2 is SVGAGI. CDR3 length: 11 amino acids. The V gene end was trimmed by 10 bases and the J gene end by 8 bases; junction bases not matched to a gene: 7. CDR3 bases: TGTGCCACCTGGCAGGACAGGGGCTACACCTTC. Translated, it gives CATWQDRGYTF.

This rearrangement joins TRBV19 to TRBJ2-7, with D unclear. The germline V and J ends were trimmed by 1 base and 2 bases, with 12 bases remaining between them. The length of the CDR3 is 15 residues. Germline V gives CDR1 LNHDA, CDR2 SQIVND (reference sequence). CDR3 sequence (DNA): TGTGCCAGTAGTATAGGGTCCTGGAGCGCCTACGAGCAGTACTTC. It codes for CASSIGSWSAYEQYF.

The CDR3 protein is CASSSRTGGNEQYF. Written as DNA, the CDR3 is TGTGCCAGCAGTTCAAGGACAGGGGGGAACGAGCAGTACTTC. V gene TRBV6-6 combines with J gene TRBJ2-7; 10 positions agree with TRBD1. The CDR3 runs to 14 residues. The V and J ends lost 4 bases and 5 bases, in that order; junction bases with no gene match: 5. Germline assignment: CDR1 MNHNY and CDR2 SVGAGI (reference sequence).

The chain carries TRBV7-2 and TRBJ1-5, with D possibly being TRBD1 (6 bases). The CDR3 is 15 residues long. V lost 2 bases and J 3 bases, leaving 11 bases between the germline ends. Germline-derived CDR1 and CDR2 are SGHTA and FQGNSA. The CDR3 DNA reads as TGTGCCAGCAGCTTATGGACAGAAGACAATCAGCCCCAGCATTTT. This translates into CASSLWTEDNQPQHF.

J is TRBJ1-5 and V is TRBV9, with no clear D. The CDR3 has 15 residues. Trimming took 4 bases from V and 0 from J, leaving 11 bases between them. Germline values: CDR1 SGDLS, CDR2 YYNGEE. CDR3 loop: CASSPHQDSNQPQHF. CDR3 DNA: TGTGCCAGCAGCCCCCACCAGGATAGCAATCAGCCCCAGCATTTT.

The rearrangement joins TRBV29-1 to TRBJ1-2; 8 bases map to TRBD1. The CDR3 runs to 13 residues. Germline CDR1 and CDR2: SQVTM and ANQGSEA. Losses at the gene ends were 6 bases for V and 5 bases for J; bases not matched to a gene: 8. The CDR3 sequence: CSVLDRVGYGYTF. DNA for the CDR3: TGCAGCGTATTGGACAGGGTAGGGTATGGCTACACCTTC.

This clone was seen a single time. The chain couples TRBV6-1 to TRBJ2-1, with unresolved D. V lost 1 base, J lost 1 base, and 5 bases lay in between. The V gene's germline CDR1 is MNHNS and CDR2 SASEGT. This CDR3 contains 14 residues. The CDR3 here is CASSEGSSYNEQFF. As DNA, the CDR3 is TGTGCCAGCAGTGAAGGCAGTTCCTACAATGAGCAGTTCTTC.

The chain is built from TRBV27 and TRBJ1-1; D is unclear. Looked up from germline, CDR1 is MNHEY and CDR2 is SMNVEV (reference sequence). Between the trimmed V and J ends, which lost 8 bases and 7 bases, there was a span of 17 bases. This CDR3 contains 13 residues. CDR3 sequence (DNA): TGTGCCAGCGCTCAGAGGGCGATAAGTGAAGCTTTCTTT. Translated, it gives CASAQRAISEAFF.

V usage is TRBV19 and J usage is TRBJ1-4; D uncertain. This CDR3 has 15 amino acids. V was shortened by 6 bases and J by 3 bases, with 14 bases between the two germline ends. CDR1 and CDR2 from the germline V gene are LNHDA and SQIVND (reference sequence). The CDR3: CASSLNGFPNEKLFF. CDR3 nucleotides: TGTGCCAGTAGCTTAAATGGCTTTCCTAATGAAAAACTGTTTTTT.

As concerns this clone: Other DNA sequences from this sample encode an identical CDR3 as well. The J gene is TRBJ2-1, the V gene TRBV5-1; 8 bases map to TRBD1. J was trimmed by 2 bases and V by 4 bases; bases with no gene match: 5. The CDR3 extends over 15 amino acids. Germline values: CDR1 SGHRS, CDR2 YFSETQ. CDR3 sequence reads: CASSPGQGTYNEQFF. The CDR3 nucleotides are TGCGCCAGCAGCCCTGGACAGGGTACCTACAATGAGCAGTTCTTC.

This sequence joins TRBV7-2 and TRBJ1-2, with D unresolved. Trimming left V 4 bases short and J 8 bases short, with 11 bases between. This CDR3 contains 12 residues. Germline V gives CDR1 SGHTA, CDR2 FQGNSA. The CDR3 is CASSSDAGGYTF. CDR3 nucleotide sequence: TGTGCCAGCAGCTCCGACGCGGGGGGCTACACCTTC.

The chain employs TRBV10-2 and TRBJ2-6, with TRBD2 matching over 10 bases. The CDR3 runs 18 residues. The V gene's germline CDR1 is WSHSY and CDR2 SAAADI. Trimming cost V 0 bases and J 2 bases; bases outside gene matches: 4. The chain's CDR3 is CASSESPAGGPGANVLTF. In DNA, the CDR3 is TGCGCCAGCAGTGAGTCTCCAGCGGGAGGGCCTGGGGCCAACGTCCTGACTTTC.

The chain joins TRBV9 to TRBJ1-1; the D gene is possibly TRBD1 (6 bases). The CDR3 consists of 15 residues. The V gene lost 5 bases and the J gene lost 4 bases, with 18 bases spanning the gap. CDR1 SGDLS and CDR2 YYNGEE come from the germline V gene. CDR3 DNA: TGTGCCAGCAGTTACATTACAGCCAGGGGCACTGAAGCTTTCTTT. This sequence encodes CASSYITARGTEAFF.

The chain has TRBV2 and TRBJ2-6; no firm D call. CDR1 SNHLY and CDR2 FYNNEI come from the germline V gene. This CDR3 is built from 13 residues. V gave up 5 bases and J gave up 1 base, with 3 bases separating them. CDR3 protein: CASSRSGANVLTF. CDR3 nucleotides: TGTGCCAGCAGTCGGTCTGGGGCCAACGTCCTGACTTTC.

The J gene is TRBJ1-4, the V gene TRBV6-5; TRBD1 is a possible D gene (5 bases). Germline CDR1 reads MNHEY; CDR2 reads SVGAGI. There are 14 residues in the CDR3. The V end was cut by 9 bases, the J end by 0 bases, with 11 bases between. The CDR3 DNA is TGTGCCAGTTGCCCGGGGGCAACTAATGAAAAACTGTTTTTT. Translated: CASCPGATNEKLFF.